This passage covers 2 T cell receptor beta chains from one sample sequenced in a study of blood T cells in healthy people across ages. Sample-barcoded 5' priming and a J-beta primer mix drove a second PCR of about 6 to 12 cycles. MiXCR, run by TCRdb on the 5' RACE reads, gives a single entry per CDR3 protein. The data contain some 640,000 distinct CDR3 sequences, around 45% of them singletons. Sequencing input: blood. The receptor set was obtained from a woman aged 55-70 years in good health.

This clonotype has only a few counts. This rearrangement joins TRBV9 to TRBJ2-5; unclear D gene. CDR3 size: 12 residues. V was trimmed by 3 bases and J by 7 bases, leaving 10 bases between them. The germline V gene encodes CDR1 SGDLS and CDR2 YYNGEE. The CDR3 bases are TGTGCCAGCAGCGACGAAGGAAGGACCCAGTACTTC. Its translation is CASSDEGRTQYF.

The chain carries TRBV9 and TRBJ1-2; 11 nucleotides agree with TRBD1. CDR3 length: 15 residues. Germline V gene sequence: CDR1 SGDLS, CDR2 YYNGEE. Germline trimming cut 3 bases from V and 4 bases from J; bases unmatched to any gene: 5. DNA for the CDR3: TGTGCCAGCAGCGCTCGGGACAGGGGGGTCTATGGCTACACCTTC. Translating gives CASSARDRGVYGYTF.